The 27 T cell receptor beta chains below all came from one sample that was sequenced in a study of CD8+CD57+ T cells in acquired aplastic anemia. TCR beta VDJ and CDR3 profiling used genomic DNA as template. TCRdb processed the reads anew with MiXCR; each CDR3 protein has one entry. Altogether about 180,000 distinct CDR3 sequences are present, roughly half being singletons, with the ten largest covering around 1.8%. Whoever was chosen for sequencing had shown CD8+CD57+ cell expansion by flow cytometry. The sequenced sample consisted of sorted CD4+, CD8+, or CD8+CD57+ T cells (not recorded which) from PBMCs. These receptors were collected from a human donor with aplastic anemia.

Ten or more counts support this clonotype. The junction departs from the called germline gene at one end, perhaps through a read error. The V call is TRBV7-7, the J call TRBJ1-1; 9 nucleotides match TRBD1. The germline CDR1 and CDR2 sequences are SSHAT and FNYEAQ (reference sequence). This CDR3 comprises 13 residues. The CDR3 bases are TGTGCTAGCAGCCTGGACAGGGGCACTGAAGCTTTCTTT. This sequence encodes CASSLDRGTEAFF.

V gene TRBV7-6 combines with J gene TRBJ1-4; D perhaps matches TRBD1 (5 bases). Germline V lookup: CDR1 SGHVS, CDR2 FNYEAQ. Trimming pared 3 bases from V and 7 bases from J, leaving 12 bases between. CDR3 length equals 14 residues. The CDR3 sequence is CASSLGGIAEKLFF. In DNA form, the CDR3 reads TGTGCCAGCAGCTTGGGGGGGATTGCTGAAAAACTGTTTTTT.

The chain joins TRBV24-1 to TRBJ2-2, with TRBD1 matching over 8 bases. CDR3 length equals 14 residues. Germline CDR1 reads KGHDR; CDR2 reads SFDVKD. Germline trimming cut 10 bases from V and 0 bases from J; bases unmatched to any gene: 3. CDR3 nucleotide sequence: TGTGCCACTGCGACAGGGGCGAACACCGGGGAGCTGTTTTTT. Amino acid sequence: CATATGANTGELFF.

CDR3 DNA: TGTGCCACCAGTGATTTGTCGGAGAGGGGCGGGATGACAGATACGCAGTATTTT. Translation gives CATSDLSERGGMTDTQYF. The chain couples TRBV24-1 to TRBJ2-3; tentative D call: TRBD2 (6 bases). V lost 0 bases to trimming and J lost 3 bases, with 18 bases between them. CDR1 is KGHDR, CDR2 SFDVKD, per germline. The CDR3 runs to 18 residues.

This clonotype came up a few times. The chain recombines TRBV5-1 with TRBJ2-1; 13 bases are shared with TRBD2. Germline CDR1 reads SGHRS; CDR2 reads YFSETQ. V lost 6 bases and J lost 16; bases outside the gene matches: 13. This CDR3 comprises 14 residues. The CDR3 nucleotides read TGCGCCAGCACCCGGACTAGCGGGGGTCACAACAGTTTCTTC. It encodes CASTRTSGGHNSFF.

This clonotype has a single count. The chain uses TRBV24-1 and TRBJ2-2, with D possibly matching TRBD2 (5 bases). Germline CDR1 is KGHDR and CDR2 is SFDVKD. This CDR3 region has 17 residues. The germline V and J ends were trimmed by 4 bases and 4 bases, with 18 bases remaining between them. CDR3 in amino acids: CATSDPGRGGRTGELFF. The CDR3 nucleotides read TGTGCCACCAGTGACCCTGGACGAGGAGGCCGCACCGGGGAGCTGTTTTTT.

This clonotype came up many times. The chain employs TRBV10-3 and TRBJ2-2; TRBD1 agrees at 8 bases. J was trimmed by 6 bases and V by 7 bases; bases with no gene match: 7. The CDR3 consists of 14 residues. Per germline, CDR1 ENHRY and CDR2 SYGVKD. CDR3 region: CAITKRQGSGELFF. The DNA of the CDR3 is TGTGCCATCACTAAGAGACAGGGGTCCGGGGAGCTGTTTTTT.

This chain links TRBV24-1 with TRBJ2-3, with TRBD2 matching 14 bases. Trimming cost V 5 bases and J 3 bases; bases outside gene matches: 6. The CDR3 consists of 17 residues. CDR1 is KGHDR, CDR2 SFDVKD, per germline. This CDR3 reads CATSAGTSGSGTDTQYF. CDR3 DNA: TGTGCCACCAGTGCAGGGACTAGCGGGAGCGGGACAGATACGCAGTATTTT.

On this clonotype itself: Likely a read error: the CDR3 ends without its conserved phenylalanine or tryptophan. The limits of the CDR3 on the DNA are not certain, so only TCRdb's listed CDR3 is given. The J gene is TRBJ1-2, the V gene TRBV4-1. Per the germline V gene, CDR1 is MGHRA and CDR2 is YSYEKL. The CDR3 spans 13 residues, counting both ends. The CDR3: CASSQDLAYGHTL.

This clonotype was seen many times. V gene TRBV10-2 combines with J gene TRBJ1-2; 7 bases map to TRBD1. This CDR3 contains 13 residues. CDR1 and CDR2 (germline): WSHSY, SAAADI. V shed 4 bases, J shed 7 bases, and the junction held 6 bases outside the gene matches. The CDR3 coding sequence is TGCGCCAGCAGTGGAGACAGGGTGGGTGGCTACACCTTC. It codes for CASSGDRVGGYTF.

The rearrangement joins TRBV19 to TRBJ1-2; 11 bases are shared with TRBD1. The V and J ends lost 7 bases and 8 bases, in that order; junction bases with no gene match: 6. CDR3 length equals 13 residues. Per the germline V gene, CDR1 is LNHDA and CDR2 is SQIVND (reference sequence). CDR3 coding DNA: TGTGCCAGTACGGACAGGGGGCGACGGGGCTACACCTTC. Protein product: CASTDRGRRGYTF.

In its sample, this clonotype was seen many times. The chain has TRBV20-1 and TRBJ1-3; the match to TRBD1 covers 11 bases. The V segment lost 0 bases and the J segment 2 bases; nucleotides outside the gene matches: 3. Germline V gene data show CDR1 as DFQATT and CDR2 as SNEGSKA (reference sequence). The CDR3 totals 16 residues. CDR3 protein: CSARDGDRGTGNTIYF. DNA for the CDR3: TGCAGTGCTAGAGATGGGGACAGGGGGACTGGAAACACCATATATTTT.

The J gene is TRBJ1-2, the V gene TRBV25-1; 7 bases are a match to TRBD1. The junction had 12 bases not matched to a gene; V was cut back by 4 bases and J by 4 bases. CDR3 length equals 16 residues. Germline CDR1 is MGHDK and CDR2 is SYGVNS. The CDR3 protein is CASSVGETGLGYGYTF. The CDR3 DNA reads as TGTGCCAGCAGTGTGGGGGAGACAGGGTTGGGCTATGGCTACACCTTC.

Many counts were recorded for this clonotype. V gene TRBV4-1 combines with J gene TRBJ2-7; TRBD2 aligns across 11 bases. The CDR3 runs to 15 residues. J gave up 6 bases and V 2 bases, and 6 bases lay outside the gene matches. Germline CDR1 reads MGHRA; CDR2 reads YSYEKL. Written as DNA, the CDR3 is TGCGCCAGCAGCCAACCAACTAGCGGGAGTGGCGAGCAGTACTTC. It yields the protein CASSQPTSGSGEQYF.

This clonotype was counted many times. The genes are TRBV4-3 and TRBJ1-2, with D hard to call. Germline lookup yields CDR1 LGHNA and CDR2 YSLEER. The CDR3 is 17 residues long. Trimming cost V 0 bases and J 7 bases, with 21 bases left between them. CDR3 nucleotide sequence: TGCGCCAGCAGCCAAGAAGTGACCGCGGGGAGGAGTGGTGGCTACACCTTC. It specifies CASSQEVTAGRSGGYTF.

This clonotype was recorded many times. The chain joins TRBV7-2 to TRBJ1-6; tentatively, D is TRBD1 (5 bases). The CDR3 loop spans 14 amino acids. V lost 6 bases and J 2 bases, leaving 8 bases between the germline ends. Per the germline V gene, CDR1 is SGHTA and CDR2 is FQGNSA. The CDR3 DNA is TGTGCCAGCAGTTTGACAGCCTATAATTCACCCCTCCACTTT. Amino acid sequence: CASSLTAYNSPLHF. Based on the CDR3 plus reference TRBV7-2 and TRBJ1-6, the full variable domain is GAGVSQSPSNKVTEKGKDVELRCDPISGHTALYWYRQSLGQGLEFLIYFQGNSAPDKSGLPSDRFSAERTGGSVSTLTIQRTQQEDSAVYLCASSLTAYNSPLHFGNGTRLTVT.

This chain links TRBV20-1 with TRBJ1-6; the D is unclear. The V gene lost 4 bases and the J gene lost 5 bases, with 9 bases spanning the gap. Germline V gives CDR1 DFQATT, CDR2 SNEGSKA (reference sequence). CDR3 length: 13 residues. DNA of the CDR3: TGCAGTGCTACTGAACACCATAATTCACCCCTCCACTTT. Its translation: CSATEHHNSPLHF.

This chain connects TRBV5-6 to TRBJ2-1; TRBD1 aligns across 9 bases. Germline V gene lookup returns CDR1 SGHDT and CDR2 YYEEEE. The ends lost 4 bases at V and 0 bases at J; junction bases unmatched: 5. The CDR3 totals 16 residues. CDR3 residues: CASSVRQGGSYNEQFF. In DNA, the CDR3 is TGTGCCAGCAGCGTCCGACAGGGGGGCTCCTACAATGAGCAGTTCTTC. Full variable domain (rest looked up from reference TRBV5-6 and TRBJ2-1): DAGVTQSPTHLIKTRGQQVTLRCSPKSGHDTVSWYQQALGQGPQFIFQYYEEEERQRGNFPDRFSGHQFPNYSSELNVNALLLGDSALYLCASSVRQGGSYNEQFFGPGTRLTVL.

CDR3 nucleotides: TGTGCCACCAGTGATCATCATGACGGCTATGGCTACACCTTC. Encoded protein: CATSDHHDGYGYTF. This chain links TRBV24-1 with TRBJ1-2; no reliable D call. Trimming cost V 3 bases and J 4 bases, with 11 bases left between them. Germline lookup yields CDR1 KGHDR and CDR2 SFDVKD. This CDR3 has 14 amino acids.

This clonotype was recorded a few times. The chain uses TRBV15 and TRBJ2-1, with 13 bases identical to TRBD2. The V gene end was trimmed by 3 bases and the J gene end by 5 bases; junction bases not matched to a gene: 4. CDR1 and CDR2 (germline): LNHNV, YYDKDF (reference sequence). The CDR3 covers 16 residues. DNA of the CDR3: TGTGCCACCAGCAGCGCGGGACTAGCGGGGAACAATGAGCAGTTCTTC. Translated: CATSSAGLAGNNEQFF.

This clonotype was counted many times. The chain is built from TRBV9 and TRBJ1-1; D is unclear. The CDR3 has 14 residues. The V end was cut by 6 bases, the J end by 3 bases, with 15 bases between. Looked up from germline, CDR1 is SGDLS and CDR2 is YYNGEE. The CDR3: CASTPHSSDTEAFF. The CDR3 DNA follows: TGTGCCAGCACCCCGCACAGTTCAGACACTGAAGCTTTCTTT.

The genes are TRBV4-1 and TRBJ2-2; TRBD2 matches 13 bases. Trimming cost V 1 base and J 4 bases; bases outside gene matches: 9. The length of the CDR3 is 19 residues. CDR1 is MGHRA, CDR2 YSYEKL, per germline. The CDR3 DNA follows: TGCGCCAGCAGCCAAGTAGTACTAGCGGGGGGGCATGGCACCGGGGAGCTGTTTTTT. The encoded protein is CASSQVVLAGGHGTGELFF.

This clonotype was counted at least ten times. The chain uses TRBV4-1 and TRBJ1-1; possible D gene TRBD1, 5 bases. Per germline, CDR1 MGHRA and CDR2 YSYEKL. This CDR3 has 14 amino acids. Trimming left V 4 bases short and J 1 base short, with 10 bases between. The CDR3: CASSRPTGNTEAFF. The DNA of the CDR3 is TGCGCCAGCAGCCGCCCAACAGGGAACACTGAAGCTTTCTTT.

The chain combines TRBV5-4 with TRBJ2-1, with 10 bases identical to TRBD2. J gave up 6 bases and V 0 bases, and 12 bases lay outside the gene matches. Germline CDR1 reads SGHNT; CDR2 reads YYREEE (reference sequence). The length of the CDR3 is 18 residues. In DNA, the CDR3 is TGTGCCAGCAGCTTGGGGCTAGCGGGAGTGGAGGGGTTCAATGAGCAGTTCTTC. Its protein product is CASSLGLAGVEGFNEQFF.

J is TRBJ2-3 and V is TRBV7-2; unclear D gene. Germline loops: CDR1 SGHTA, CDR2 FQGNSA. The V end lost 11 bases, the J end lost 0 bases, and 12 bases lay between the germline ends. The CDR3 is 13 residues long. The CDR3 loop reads CASSRYSTDTQYF. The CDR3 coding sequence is TGTGCCTCCAGTAGGTATAGCACAGATACGCAGTATTTT.

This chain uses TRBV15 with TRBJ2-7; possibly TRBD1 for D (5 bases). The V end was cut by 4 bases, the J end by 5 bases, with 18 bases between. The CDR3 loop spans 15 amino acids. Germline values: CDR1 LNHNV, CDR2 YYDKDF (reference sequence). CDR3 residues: CATSTPHRSSDEQYF. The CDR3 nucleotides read TGTGCCACCAGCACACCCCACAGGTCTTCTGACGAGCAGTACTTC.

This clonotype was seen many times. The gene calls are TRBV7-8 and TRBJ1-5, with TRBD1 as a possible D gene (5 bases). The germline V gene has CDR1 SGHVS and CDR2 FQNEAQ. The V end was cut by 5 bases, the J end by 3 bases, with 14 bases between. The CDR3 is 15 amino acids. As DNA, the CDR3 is TGTGCCAGCAGCGGCAGTTCGGGGCTCAATCAGCCCCAGCATTTT. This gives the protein CASSGSSGLNQPQHF.